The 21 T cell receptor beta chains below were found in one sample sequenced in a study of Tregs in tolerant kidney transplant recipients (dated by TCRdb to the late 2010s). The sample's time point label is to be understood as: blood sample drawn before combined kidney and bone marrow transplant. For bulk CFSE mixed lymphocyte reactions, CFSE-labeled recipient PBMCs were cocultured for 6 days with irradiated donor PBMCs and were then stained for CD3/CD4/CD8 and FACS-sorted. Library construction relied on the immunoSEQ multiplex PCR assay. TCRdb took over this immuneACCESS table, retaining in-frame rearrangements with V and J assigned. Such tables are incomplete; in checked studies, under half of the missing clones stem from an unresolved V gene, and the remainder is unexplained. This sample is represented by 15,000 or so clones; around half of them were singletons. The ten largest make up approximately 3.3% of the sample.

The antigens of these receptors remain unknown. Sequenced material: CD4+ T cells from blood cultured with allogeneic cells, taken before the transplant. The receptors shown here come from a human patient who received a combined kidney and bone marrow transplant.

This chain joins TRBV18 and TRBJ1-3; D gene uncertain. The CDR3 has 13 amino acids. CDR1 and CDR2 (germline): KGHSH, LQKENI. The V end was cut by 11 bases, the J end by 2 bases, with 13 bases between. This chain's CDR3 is CAASEGTGNTIYF. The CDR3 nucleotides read TGTGCCGCCTCAGAGGGAACTGGAAACACCATATATTTT.

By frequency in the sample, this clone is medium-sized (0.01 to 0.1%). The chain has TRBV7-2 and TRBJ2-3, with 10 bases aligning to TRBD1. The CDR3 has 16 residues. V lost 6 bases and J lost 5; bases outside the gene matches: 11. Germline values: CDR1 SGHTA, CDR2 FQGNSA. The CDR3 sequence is CASSQEWDRGLDTQYF. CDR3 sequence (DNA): TGTGCCAGCAGTCAGGAGTGGGACAGGGGTTTAGATACGCAGTATTTT. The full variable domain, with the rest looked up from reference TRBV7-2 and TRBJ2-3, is GAGVSQSPSNKVTEKGKDVELRCDPISGHTALYWYRQSLGQGLEFLIYFQGNSAPDKSGLPSDRFSAERTGGSVSTLTIQRTQQEDSAVYLCASSQEWDRGLDTQYFGPGTRLTVL.

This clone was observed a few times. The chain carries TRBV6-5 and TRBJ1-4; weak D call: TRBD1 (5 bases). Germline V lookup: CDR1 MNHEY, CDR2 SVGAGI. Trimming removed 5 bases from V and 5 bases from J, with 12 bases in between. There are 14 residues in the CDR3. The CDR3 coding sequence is TGTGCCAGCAGTGTAAGGGGCTTAAATGAAAAACTGTTTTTT. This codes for CASSVRGLNEKLFF.

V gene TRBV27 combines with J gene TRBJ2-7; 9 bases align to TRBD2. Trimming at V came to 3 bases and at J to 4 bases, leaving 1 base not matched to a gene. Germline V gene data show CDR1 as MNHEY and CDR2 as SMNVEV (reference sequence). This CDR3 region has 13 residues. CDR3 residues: CASSLREGYEQYF. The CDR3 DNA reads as TGTGCCAGCAGTTTGCGGGAGGGGTACGAGCAGTACTTC.

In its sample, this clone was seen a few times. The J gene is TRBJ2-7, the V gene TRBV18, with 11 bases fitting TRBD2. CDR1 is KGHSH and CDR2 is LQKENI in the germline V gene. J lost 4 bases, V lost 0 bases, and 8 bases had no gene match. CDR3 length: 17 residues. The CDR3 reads CASSPPRRASGRYEQYF. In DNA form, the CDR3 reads TGTGCCAGCTCACCACCGCGACGGGCTAGCGGGAGGTACGAGCAGTACTTC.

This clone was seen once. CDR3 in amino acids: CASSQDQGGTDTQYF. The CDR3 DNA reads as TGCGCCAGCAGCCAAGATCAGGGGGGCACAGATACGCAGTATTTT. This chain connects TRBV4-1 to TRBJ2-3, with 7 bases that match TRBD1. V lost 0 bases and J lost 1; bases outside the gene matches: 1. The germline V gene encodes CDR1 MGHRA and CDR2 YSYEKL. CDR3 length: 15 residues.

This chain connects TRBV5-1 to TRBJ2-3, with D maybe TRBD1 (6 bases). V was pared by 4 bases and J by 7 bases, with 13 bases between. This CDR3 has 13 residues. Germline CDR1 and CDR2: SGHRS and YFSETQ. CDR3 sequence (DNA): TGCGCCAGCAGCCTTGGACAGCGAAATACGCAGTATTTT. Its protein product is CASSLGQRNTQYF.

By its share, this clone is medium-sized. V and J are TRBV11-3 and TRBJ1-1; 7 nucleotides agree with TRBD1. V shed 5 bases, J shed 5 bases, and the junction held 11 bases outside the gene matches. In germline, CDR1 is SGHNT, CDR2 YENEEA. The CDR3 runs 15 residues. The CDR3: CASSLPTGVTTEAFF. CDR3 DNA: TGTGCCAGCAGCCTCCCCACAGGGGTAACGACTGAAGCTTTCTTT.

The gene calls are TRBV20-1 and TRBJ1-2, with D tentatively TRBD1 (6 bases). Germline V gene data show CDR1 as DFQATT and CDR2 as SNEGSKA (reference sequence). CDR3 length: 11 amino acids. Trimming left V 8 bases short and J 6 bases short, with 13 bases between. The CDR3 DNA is TGCAGTACCTACACAGGGAATGGCTACACCTTC. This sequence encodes CSTYTGNGYTF.

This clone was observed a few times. The CDR3 sequence is CATSRDFGREFF. CDR3 nucleotide sequence: TGTGCCACCAGCAGAGATTTCGGCCGGGAGTTCTTC. This chain joins TRBV15 and TRBJ2-1; D is unresolved. Trimming removed 0 bases at V and 14 bases at J, with 11 bases between. The CDR3 is 12 residues long. The V gene's germline CDR1 is LNHNV and CDR2 YYDKDF (reference sequence).

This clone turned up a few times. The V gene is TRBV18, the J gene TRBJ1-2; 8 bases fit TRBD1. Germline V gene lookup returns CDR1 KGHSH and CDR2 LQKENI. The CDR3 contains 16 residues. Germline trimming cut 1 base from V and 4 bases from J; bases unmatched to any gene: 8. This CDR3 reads CASSPRGRGHSYGYTF. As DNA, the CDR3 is TGTGCCAGCTCACCACGTGGCAGGGGGCATAGCTATGGCTACACCTTC.

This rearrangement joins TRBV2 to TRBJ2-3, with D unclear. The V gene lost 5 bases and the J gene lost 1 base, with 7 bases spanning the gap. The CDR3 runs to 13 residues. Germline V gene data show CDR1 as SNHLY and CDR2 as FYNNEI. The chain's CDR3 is CASSPEGTDTQYF. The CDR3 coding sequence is TGTGCCAGCAGTCCCGAGGGCACAGATACGCAGTATTTT.

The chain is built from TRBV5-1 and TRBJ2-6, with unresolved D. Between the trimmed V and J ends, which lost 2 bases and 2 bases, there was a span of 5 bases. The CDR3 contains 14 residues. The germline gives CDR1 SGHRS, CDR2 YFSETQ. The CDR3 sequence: CASSFYPGANVLTF. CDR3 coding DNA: TGCGCCAGCAGCTTCTATCCTGGGGCCAACGTCCTGACTTTC.

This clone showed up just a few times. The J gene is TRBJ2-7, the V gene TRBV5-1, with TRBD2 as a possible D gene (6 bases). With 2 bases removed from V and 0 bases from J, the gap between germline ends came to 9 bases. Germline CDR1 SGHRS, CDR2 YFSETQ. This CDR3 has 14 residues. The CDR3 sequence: CASSFSGDSYEQYF. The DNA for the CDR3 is TGCGCCAGCAGCTTTAGCGGAGACTCCTACGAGCAGTACTTC.

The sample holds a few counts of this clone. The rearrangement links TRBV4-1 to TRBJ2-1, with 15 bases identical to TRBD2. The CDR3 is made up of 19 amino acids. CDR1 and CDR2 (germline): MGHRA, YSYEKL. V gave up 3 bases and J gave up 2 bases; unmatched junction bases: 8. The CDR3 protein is CASSHPGLAGGPTYNEQFF. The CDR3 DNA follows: TGCGCCAGCAGCCATCCTGGACTAGCGGGAGGGCCAACCTACAATGAGCAGTTCTTC.

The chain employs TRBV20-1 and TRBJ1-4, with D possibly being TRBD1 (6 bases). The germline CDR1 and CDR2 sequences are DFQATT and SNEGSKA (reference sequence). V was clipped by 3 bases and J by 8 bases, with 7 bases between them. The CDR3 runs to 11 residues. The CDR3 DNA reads TGCAGTGCTAGCAGGGGCGAAAAACTGTTTTTT. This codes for CSASRGEKLFF.

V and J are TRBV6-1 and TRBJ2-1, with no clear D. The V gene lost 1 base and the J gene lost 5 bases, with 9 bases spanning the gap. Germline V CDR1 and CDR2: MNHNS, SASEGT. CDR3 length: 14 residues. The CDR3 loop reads CASSEEYRDNEQFF. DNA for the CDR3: TGTGCCAGCAGTGAAGAGTACCGGGACAATGAGCAGTTCTTC.

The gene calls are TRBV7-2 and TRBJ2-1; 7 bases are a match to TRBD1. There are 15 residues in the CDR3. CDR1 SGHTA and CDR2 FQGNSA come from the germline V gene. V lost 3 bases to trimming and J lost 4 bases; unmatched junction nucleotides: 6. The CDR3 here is CASSLEGGQYNEQFF. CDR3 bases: TGTGCCAGCAGCTTGGAAGGGGGCCAATACAATGAGCAGTTCTTC.

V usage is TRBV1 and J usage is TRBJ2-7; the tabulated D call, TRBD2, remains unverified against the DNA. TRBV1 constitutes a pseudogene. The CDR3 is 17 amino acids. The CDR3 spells CTSSQETLAGFLYEQYF. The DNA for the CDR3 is TGCACCAGCAGCCAAGAGACACTAGCGGGGTTCCTCTACGAGCAGTACTTC.

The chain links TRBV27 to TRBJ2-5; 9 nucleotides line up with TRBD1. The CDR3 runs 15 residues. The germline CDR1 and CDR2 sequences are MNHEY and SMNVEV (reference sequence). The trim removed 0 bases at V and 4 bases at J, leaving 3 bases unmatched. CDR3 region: CASSLSRQGGETQYF. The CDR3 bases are TGTGCCAGCAGTTTATCCCGACAGGGGGGAGAGACCCAGTACTTC.

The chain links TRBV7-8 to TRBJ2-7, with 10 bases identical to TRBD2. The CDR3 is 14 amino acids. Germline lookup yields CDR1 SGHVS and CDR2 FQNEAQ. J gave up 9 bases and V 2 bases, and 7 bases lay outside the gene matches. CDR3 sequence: CASSLRLAGVAQYF. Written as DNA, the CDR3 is TGTGCCAGCAGCTTAAGGCTAGCGGGAGTAGCGCAGTACTTC. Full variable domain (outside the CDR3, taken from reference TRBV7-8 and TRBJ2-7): GAGVSQSPRYKVAKRGQDVALRCDPISGHVSLFWYQQALGQGPEFLTYFQNEAQLDKSGLPSDRFFAERPEGSVSTLKIQRTQQEDSAVYLCASSLRLAGVAQYFGPGTRLTVT.